Listed here are 7 T cell receptor beta chains from one sample, sequenced in a study of blood T cell repertoires in COVID-19. TCRdb's copy holds only in-frame clones and misses some; the assay was immunoSEQ multiplex PCR. The top ten clones hold around 0.8% of a sample with some 270,000 clones, approximately 90% of them seen once. Sequenced input: peripheral blood. These receptors were collected from a man aged 30 to 45 with acute or convalescent COVID-19.

This CDR3 is CASSFQSGSSYEQYF. In DNA, the CDR3 is TGTGCCAGCAGCTTCCAAAGCGGGAGCTCCTACGAGCAGTACTTC. The chain links TRBV7-9 to TRBJ2-7; 8 bases agree with TRBD2. Trimming took 3 bases from V and 0 from J; bases not matched to a gene: 4. CDR1 is SEHNR and CDR2 is FQNEAQ in the germline V gene (reference sequence). The CDR3 is made up of 15 amino acids. Complete variable domain (other parts from reference TRBV7-9 and TRBJ2-7): DTGVSQNPRHKITKRGQNVTFRCDPISEHNRLYWYRQTLGQGPEFLTYFQNEAQLEKSRLLSDRFSAERPKGSFSTLEIQRTEQGDSAMYLCASSFQSGSSYEQYFGPGTRLTVT.

The chain has TRBV10-3 and TRBJ2-1, with no clear D. CDR3 size: 15 residues. From germline, CDR1 is ENHRY and CDR2 SYGVKD. V was shortened by 3 bases and J by 5 bases, with 14 bases between the two germline ends. The CDR3 is CAISDPEPLDNEQFF. The CDR3 DNA follows: TGTGCCATCAGTGATCCCGAGCCCCTGGACAATGAGCAGTTCTTC.

The CDR3, as DNA: TGCGCCAGCAGCAAAACCGCGACAGATACGCAGTATTTT. It yields the protein CASSKTATDTQYF. This chain uses TRBV5-1 with TRBJ2-3, with D uncertain. The CDR3 length is 13 residues. Germline loops: CDR1 SGHRS, CDR2 YFSETQ. Trimming stripped 4 bases from V and 3 bases from J, with 9 bases between.

A few counts support this clone. The V gene is TRBV3-1 (or the pseudogene TRBV3-2), the J gene TRBJ2-1, with 7 bases matching TRBD2. The CDR3 contains 15 residues. The V gene's germline CDR1 is LGHDT and CDR2 YNNKEL (reference sequence). V lost 3 bases to trimming and J lost 8 bases; unmatched junction nucleotides: 10. The CDR3 coding sequence is TGTGCCAGCAGCCACGGGGCGGGGGTTAAAGATGAGCAGTTCTTC. It yields the protein CASSHGAGVKDEQFF.

The chain uses TRBV9 and TRBJ1-6; D is uncertain. The CDR3 is made up of 14 amino acids. Trimming shortened V by 0 bases and J by 7 bases, and 8 bases separated the two germline ends. Germline CDR1 SGDLS, CDR2 YYNGEE. CDR3 amino acids: CASSVDTVNSPLHF. Here the CDR3 DNA reads TGTGCCAGCAGCGTAGATACAGTCAATTCACCCCTCCACTTT.

The rearrangement joins TRBV27 to TRBJ2-2; D call uncertain. CDR3 length equals 17 residues. Germline V gives CDR1 MNHEY, CDR2 SMNVEV (reference sequence). V lost 4 bases and J lost 5, with 20 bases in between. The CDR3, as DNA: TGTGCCAGCAGTTCAACTACCTACTCGACTGTGACCGGGGAGCTGTTTTTT. Translation gives CASSSTTYSTVTGELFF.

The chain recombines TRBV30 with TRBJ1-5, with TRBD1 matching 7 bases. Germline V lookup: CDR1 GTSNPN, CDR2 SVGIG (reference sequence). V lost 2 bases, J lost 5 bases, and 9 bases stayed unmatched. CDR3 size: 15 residues. Here the CDR3 DNA reads TGTGCCTGGAGTCCGACCGACAGGGTGTATCAGCCCCAGCATTTT. Protein: CAWSPTDRVYQPQHF.